The next 18 T cell receptor beta chains were all read from a single sample in a study of T cell repertoires in cytomegalovirus infection. Which antigens these TCRs recognize remains unknown. TCRdb redid the calling of the reads with MiXCR, one entry per CDR3 protein. The repertoire consists of about 890,000 distinct CDR3 sequences, with 30% to 40% occurring once and the leading ten covering roughly an eighth. The source material was cultured CD8+ T cells from PBMCs, sampled from culture after CMV antigen stimulation. These receptors originate from a human donor in good health (CMV status not recorded). Some clones in this sample may be carry-over from other donors' samples.

V is TRBV4-1 and J is TRBJ1-6; 8 bases align to TRBD1. J was trimmed by 6 bases and V by 7 bases; bases with no gene match: 8. CDR3 length equals 15 residues. The germline V gene encodes CDR1 MGHRA and CDR2 YSYEKL. The CDR3 sequence is CASTNTGGGNSPLHF. Here the CDR3 DNA reads TGCGCCAGCACTAATACAGGGGGTGGTAATTCACCCCTCCACTTT.

This clonotype was detected many times. This sequence joins TRBV7-6 and TRBJ2-3; 9 bases line up with TRBD2. V was pared by 10 bases and J by 1 base, with 3 bases of the junction left unmatched. CDR3 length equals 13 residues. CDR1 SGHVS and CDR2 FNYEAQ come from the germline V gene. In DNA, the CDR3 is TGTGCCATTTTAGCGGGGGGCACAGATACGCAGTATTTT. Encoded protein: CAILAGGTDTQYF.

The chain is built from TRBV12-3 or TRBV12-4 and TRBJ1-5; tentatively, D is TRBD1 (5 bases). CDR3 length: 14 amino acids. Trimming took 6 bases from V and 7 from J, leaving 16 bases between them. CDR3 amino acids: CASRTGQGEQPQHF. CDR3 coding DNA: TGTGCCAGCAGAACCGGGCAGGGTGAACAGCCCCAGCATTTT.

This clonotype was counted at least ten times. The V gene is TRBV7-6, the J gene TRBJ2-1, with D possibly being TRBD2 (7 bases). Germline V gives CDR1 SGHVS, CDR2 FNYEAQ. The CDR3 totals 16 residues. Deletions cut 5 bases from V and 1 base from J, with 15 bases between. The CDR3 region is CASSPRGGGSYNEQFF. The CDR3 bases are TGTGCCAGCAGCCCCCGAGGGGGGGGTTCCTACAATGAGCAGTTCTTC. Drawing the rest from reference TRBV7-6 and TRBJ2-1, the complete variable domain is GAGVSQSPRYKVTKRGQDVALRCDPISGHVSLYWYRQALGQGPEFLTYFNYEAQQDKSGLPNDRFSAERPEGSISTLTIQRTEQRDSAMYRCASSPRGGGSYNEQFFGPGTRLTVL.

This clonotype was picked up many times. The chain couples TRBV7-8 to TRBJ2-3; TRBD2 matches at 7 bases. CDR1 is SGHVS and CDR2 is FQNEAQ in the germline V gene. The CDR3 loop spans 19 amino acids. V lost 3 bases, J lost 3 bases, and 18 bases stayed unmatched. The CDR3 sequence: CASSFPPEGSAGPTDTQYF. The CDR3 nucleotides are TGTGCCAGCAGCTTCCCCCCTGAAGGTTCAGCGGGGCCAACAGATACGCAGTATTTT.

This clonotype has a handful of counts. The CDR3: CASSAFRGGSTDTQYF. For the CDR3, the DNA is TGTGCCAGCAGCGCGTTTCGAGGGGGGTCCACAGATACGCAGTATTTT. The chain is built from TRBV7-9 and TRBJ2-3; D possibly matches TRBD1 or TRBD2 (6 bases each). V shed 5 bases and J shed 2 bases, with 17 bases lying between them. The CDR3 sequence is 16 residues long. Germline values: CDR1 SEHNR, CDR2 FQNEAQ (reference sequence).

The chain carries TRBV23-1 and TRBJ2-1; tentative D call: TRBD2 (6 bases). TRBV23-1 is given ORF status, its function remaining uncertain. Between the trimmed V and J ends, which lost 9 bases and 0 bases, there was a span of 18 bases. CDR3 size: 16 residues. The CDR3 is CARPRSGASSYNEQFF. CDR3 bases: TGCGCCAGACCACGTAGCGGCGCAAGCTCCTACAATGAGCAGTTCTTC.

The V and J genes are TRBV11-1 and TRBJ2-2; weak D call: TRBD2 (6 bases). Germline V gene data show CDR1 as SGHAT and CDR2 as FQDESV (reference sequence). Trimming pared 1 base from V and 5 bases from J, leaving 11 bases between. This CDR3 is 15 amino acids long. This CDR3 reads CASSLVEGSTGELFF. In DNA form, the CDR3 reads TGTGCCAGCAGCTTAGTGGAGGGCAGTACCGGGGAGCTGTTTTTT.

This clonotype has a count of ten or more. The V call is TRBV7-8, the J call TRBJ1-5; possible D gene TRBD1, 6 bases. V lost 5 bases to trimming and J lost 0 bases, with 20 bases between them. The CDR3 runs 18 residues. Germline V CDR1 and CDR2: SGHVS, FQNEAQ. The CDR3: CASSPYDRRGYSNQPQHF. The DNA for the CDR3 is TGTGCCAGCAGCCCATACGACAGGAGGGGTTATAGCAATCAGCCCCAGCATTTT.

V gene TRBV6-6 combines with J gene TRBJ1-1; TRBD1 is a possible D gene (6 bases). The CDR3 has 17 residues. Germline V gene sequence: CDR1 MNHNY, CDR2 SVGAGI (reference sequence). V was cut by 2 bases and J by 1 base, with 17 bases left in between. DNA for the CDR3: TGTGCCAGCAGTTACACCCCGCGCTGGACAGAGAACACTGAAGCTTTCTTT. Amino acids: CASSYTPRWTENTEAFF.

The chain carries TRBV27 and TRBJ1-2, with 8 bases aligning to TRBD1. The CDR3 sequence is 11 residues long. V trimming: 8 bases; J trimming: 7 bases; junction bases outside the gene matches: 3. CDR1 and CDR2 (germline): MNHEY, SMNVEV (reference sequence). The DNA of the CDR3 is TGTGCCAGCGCCACAGGGGGTGGCTACACCTTC. As protein: CASATGGGYTF.

This clonotype occurred a few times. The V call is TRBV6-2 or TRBV6-3, the J call TRBJ2-5; D call uncertain. This CDR3 has 14 residues. The V gene lost 7 bases and the J gene lost 1 base, with 13 bases spanning the gap. CDR1 and CDR2 (germline): MNHEY, SVGEGT. The CDR3 coding sequence is TGTGCCAGCACCTTGTCCTACAGCCAAGAGACCCAGTACTTC. This codes for CASTLSYSQETQYF.

This clonotype was detected ten times or more. The V gene is TRBV7-9, the J gene TRBJ1-2, with a tentative D call TRBD1 (5 bases). The CDR3 contains 14 residues. CDR1 SEHNR and CDR2 FQNEAQ come from the germline V gene (reference sequence). Trimming removed 1 base from V and 8 bases from J, with 14 bases in between. The CDR3 sequence: CASSLELGEWGYTF. CDR3 sequence (DNA): TGTGCCAGCAGCTTAGAGCTGGGGGAATGGGGCTACACCTTC. Combining the CDR3 with reference TRBV7-9 and TRBJ1-2 gives the whole variable domain DTGVSQNPRHKITKRGQNVTFRCDPISEHNRLYWYRQTLGQGPEFLTYFQNEAQLEKSRLLSDRFSAERPKGSFSTLEIQRTEQGDSAMYLCASSLELGEWGYTFGSGTRLTVV.

The rearrangement links TRBV12-5 to TRBJ2-2, with D unresolved. Trimming took 3 bases from V and 6 from J, leaving 14 bases between them. The CDR3 totals 15 residues. Germline V gene data show CDR1 as LGHNT and CDR2 as FRNRAP. The CDR3 bases are TGTGCTAGTGGTTTTATAACAGATCGGGCCGGGGAGCTGTTTTTT. It encodes CASGFITDRAGELFF.

The chain has TRBV5-4 and TRBJ1-2; a possible D gene is TRBD1 (5 bases). This CDR3 comprises 15 residues. V was clipped by 0 bases and J by 7 bases, with 16 bases between them. Germline CDR1 is SGHNT and CDR2 is YYREEE (reference sequence). CDR3 nucleotide sequence: TGTGCCAGCAGCTTGGGCGTGGTGGCAGGGCTTGGCTACACCTTC. Translation: CASSLGVVAGLGYTF.

The chain joins TRBV19 to TRBJ2-7; 9 positions match TRBD1. V lost 5 bases to trimming and J lost 13 bases; unmatched junction nucleotides: 9. The CDR3 spans 12 residues. Germline CDR1 and CDR2: LNHDA and SQIVND (reference sequence). The CDR3 DNA is TGTGCCAGTAGTCCCGGGACAGGGACGTCTTACTTC. Translating it yields CASSPGTGTSYF.

This clonotype was seen more than once but under ten times. V is TRBV3-1 and J is TRBJ1-5; D not resolved. The V gene lost 4 bases and the J gene lost 2 bases, with 12 bases spanning the gap. This CDR3 region has 15 residues. Germline V gene sequence: CDR1 LGHDT, CDR2 YNNKEL (reference sequence). The CDR3: CASSPLRGGNQPQHF. The CDR3 DNA follows: TGTGCCAGCAGCCCCCTCCGCGGGGGCAATCAGCCCCAGCATTTT.

This clonotype was picked up a small number of times. This sequence joins TRBV12-3 or TRBV12-4 and TRBJ2-3; D remains ambiguous. V dropped 1 base and J dropped 4 bases, with 6 bases sitting between them. CDR3 length equals 13 residues. The CDR3 DNA sequence: TGTGCCAGCAGTTTAGTTTCGTCAGATACGCAGTATTTT. It yields the protein CASSLVSSDTQYF.